The 28 T cell receptor beta chains in this list originate from one sample, sequenced in a study of T-cell reconstitution after alpha-beta-depleted transplantation in children. A TCRbeta library incorporating unique molecular identifiers was prepared. TCRdb analysed the PCR reads with MiXCR anew, one entry per CDR3 protein. The table has roughly 670,000 distinct CDR3 sequences, over 10% seen once. Sequenced material: PBMCs, taken before TCRalphabeta/CD19-depleted stem cell transplant. The receptors here all came from a girl aged 2 to 9 with congenital amegakaryocytic thrombocytopenia, due to receive a stem cell transplant.

This clonotype was counted many times. The chain couples TRBV6-2 or TRBV6-3 to TRBJ2-1, with 9 bases fitting TRBD2. Per the germline V gene, CDR1 is MNHEY and CDR2 is SVGEGT. Germline trimming cut 3 bases from V and 2 bases from J; bases unmatched to any gene: 2. This CDR3 contains 15 residues. The CDR3 DNA reads TGTGCCAGCAGTTATCTAGCGGGGACCTACAATGAGCAGTTCTTC. Residues: CASSYLAGTYNEQFF.

This clonotype was observed many times. The chain carries TRBV5-1 and TRBJ2-1; D ambiguous. The V gene lost 1 base and the J gene lost 4 bases, with 9 bases spanning the gap. CDR1 and CDR2 (germline): SGHRS, YFSETQ. CDR3 size: 14 residues. The CDR3 reads CASSLKADYNEQFF. CDR3 nucleotide sequence: TGCGCCAGCAGCTTGAAGGCGGATTACAATGAGCAGTTCTTC.

This clonotype was seen at least ten times. V gene TRBV27 combines with J gene TRBJ2-3; 8 bases fit TRBD2. After removal of 2 bases from V and 1 base from J, the junction contained 2 bases not matched to a gene. The length of the CDR3 is 15 residues. Germline assignment: CDR1 MNHEY and CDR2 SMNVEV (reference sequence). The CDR3: CASSLVGGGTDTQYF. DNA for the CDR3: TGTGCCAGCAGTTTAGTCGGGGGGGGCACAGATACGCAGTATTTT.

This clonotype was observed many times. This chain links TRBV13 with TRBJ2-5; D might be TRBD2 (6 bases). The CDR3 has 17 amino acids. Trimming took 4 bases from V and 2 from J, leaving 20 bases between them. CDR1 PRHDT and CDR2 FYEKMQ come from the germline V gene (reference sequence). CDR3 nucleotide sequence: TGTGCCAGCAGCTCTCTCTCCTCTTACCGGGAGCAAGAGACCCAGTACTTC. It codes for CASSSLSSYREQETQYF.

The table lists this clonotype with many counts. V and J are TRBV5-1 and TRBJ1-1, with D tentatively TRBD1 (6 bases). The CDR3 spans 15 residues. V lost 3 bases and J lost 4, with 16 bases in between. Per the germline V gene, CDR1 is SGHRS and CDR2 is YFSETQ. For the CDR3, the DNA is TGCGCCAGCAGCTCGGAGGGGGGCGGCGGCACTGAAGCTTTCTTT. This translates into CASSSEGGGGTEAFF.

This clonotype was seen a handful of times. The chain uses TRBV12-3 or TRBV12-4 and TRBJ2-5; D assignment may be TRBD1 or TRBD2 (5 bases each). CDR3 length: 16 amino acids. The V and J ends lost 6 bases and 0 bases respectively, with 17 bases between them. CDR3 sequence (DNA): TGTGCCAGCAGCATTCAATCGGGACGGAACCAAGAGACCCAGTACTTC. Residues: CASSIQSGRNQETQYF.

This clonotype was detected a few times. The gene calls are TRBV6-1 and TRBJ1-5, with unresolved D. The CDR3 length is 15 residues. The V and J ends lost 3 bases and 2 bases respectively, with 11 bases between them. The germline CDR1 and CDR2 sequences are MNHNS and SASEGT. DNA of the CDR3: TGTGCCAGCAGTGATGAGGTGAGGGGCAATCAGCCCCAGCATTTT. Protein: CASSDEVRGNQPQHF.

A few counts support this clonotype. This chain uses TRBV20-1 with TRBJ2-1, with 7 nucleotides matching TRBD2. V lost 3 bases, J lost 10 bases, and 9 bases stayed unmatched. This CDR3 contains 13 residues. Looked up from germline, CDR1 is DFQATT and CDR2 is SNEGSKA (reference sequence). The CDR3 DNA sequence: TGCAGTGCTAGCGGGAGGATTCTACAGGAGCAGTTCTTC. Protein sequence: CSASGRILQEQFF.

This clonotype was seen a handful of times. The chain is built from TRBV20-1 and TRBJ2-1; 8 nucleotides match TRBD2. The CDR3 covers 15 residues. V lost 3 bases to trimming and J lost 8 bases; unmatched junction nucleotides: 12. Germline V gene lookup returns CDR1 DFQATT and CDR2 SNEGSKA (reference sequence). The CDR3 region has the DNA TGCAGTGCTAGTCATCAGCGGGAGTTTCAAGATGAGCAGTTCTTC. Protein sequence: CSASHQREFQDEQFF.

This clonotype was seen a few times. V is TRBV10-3 and J is TRBJ1-1; 7 nucleotides line up with TRBD1. With V trimmed by 3 bases and J by 10 bases, 5 bases remained unmatched. The CDR3 covers 12 residues. Germline V gene sequence: CDR1 ENHRY, CDR2 SYGVKD. The CDR3 spells CAISETGERAFF. CDR3 bases: TGTGCCATCAGTGAAACAGGGGAAAGAGCTTTCTTT.

This clonotype has only a few counts. This chain joins TRBV12-3 or TRBV12-4 and TRBJ2-7; 8 bases match TRBD1. J was trimmed by 7 bases and V by 6 bases; bases with no gene match: 14. The CDR3 length is 15 residues. The CDR3: CASSPFRGLFGEQYF. DNA of the CDR3: TGTGCCAGCAGCCCCTTCAGGGGGCTTTTTGGGGAGCAGTACTTC.

This clonotype has more than one count but fewer than ten. This chain joins TRBV20-1 and TRBJ2-3, with TRBD2 matching over 9 bases. The J segment lost 7 bases and the V segment lost 2 bases, leaving 7 bases of the junction unmatched. CDR1 is DFQATT and CDR2 is SNEGSKA in the germline V gene (reference sequence). This CDR3 contains 14 residues. The CDR3 DNA sequence: TGCAGTGCTAGAAAGCGGGAGGTCCTAAATACGCAGTATTTT. This codes for CSARKREVLNTQYF.

CDR3 sequence reads: CASSLYTGGPLGFYTDTQYF. In nucleotides, the CDR3 is TGTGCCAGCAGCTTATATACGGGAGGGCCGTTGGGGTTTTACACAGATACGCAGTATTTT. The genes are TRBV11-1 and TRBJ2-3; TRBD2 matches at 8 bases. The germline CDR1 and CDR2 sequences are SGHAT and FQDESV (reference sequence). The junction had 18 bases not matched to a gene; V was cut back by 2 bases and J by 2 bases. The CDR3 is 20 residues long.

Many counts were recorded for this clonotype. V is TRBV4-1 and J is TRBJ2-1; D unclear. Looked up from germline, CDR1 is MGHRA and CDR2 is YSYEKL. V dropped 1 base and J dropped 9 bases, with 13 bases sitting between them. This CDR3 is built from 14 residues. The CDR3 is CASSQAPSFREQFF. The DNA for the CDR3 is TGCGCCAGCAGCCAAGCTCCCTCGTTCCGTGAGCAGTTCTTC.

The gene calls are TRBV7-9 and TRBJ2-7; D is possibly TRBD2 (5 bases). V lost 8 bases, J lost 0 bases, and 8 bases lay in between. The CDR3 length is 12 residues. Per germline, CDR1 SEHNR and CDR2 FQNEAQ (reference sequence). The CDR3: CASGLVSYEQYF. The CDR3 coding sequence is TGTGCCAGCGGACTGGTCTCCTACGAGCAGTACTTC.

This clonotype has ten or more counts. The gene calls are TRBV20-1 and TRBJ2-7, with a weak D call TRBD2 (6 bases). The V and J ends lost 1 base and 5 bases respectively, with 18 bases between them. This CDR3 is built from 15 residues. Germline-derived CDR1 and CDR2 are DFQATT and SNEGSKA (reference sequence). CDR3 DNA: TGCAGTGCTAGAGCTTTCACCGGGAGCGGCAACGAGCAGTACTTC. This encodes CSARAFTGSGNEQYF.

This clonotype was found a few times. This chain uses TRBV12-3 or TRBV12-4 with TRBJ1-2; 7 bases are shared with TRBD1. This CDR3 has 12 amino acids. Unmatched junction bases numbered 5, after V lost 7 bases and J lost 6 bases. The CDR3 nucleotides read TGTGCCAGCACTCGGGACAGAAATGGCTACACCTTC. Translation gives CASTRDRNGYTF.

This clonotype was seen repeatedly, ten times or more. The gene calls are TRBV28 and TRBJ1-2; possible D gene TRBD1, 5 bases. The V end lost 5 bases, the J end lost 4 bases, and 11 bases lay between the germline ends. There are 13 residues in the CDR3. Germline lookup yields CDR1 MDHEN and CDR2 SYDVKM. CDR3 sequence reads: CASSRGRIYGYTF. The CDR3 region has the DNA TGTGCCAGCAGTCGGGGCCGGATCTATGGCTACACCTTC.

This clonotype was observed a single time. The chain recombines TRBV12-3 or TRBV12-4 with TRBJ2-3, with D unresolved. This CDR3 region has 14 residues. V lost 5 bases and J lost 6, with 15 bases in between. CDR3 protein: CASSLHRVWDTQYF. The DNA for the CDR3 is TGTGCCAGCAGTCTCCATAGGGTTTGGGATACGCAGTATTTT.

This clonotype has more than one count but fewer than ten. This rearrangement joins TRBV15 to TRBJ2-2; the D gene is possibly TRBD1 (6 bases). From germline, CDR1 is LNHNV and CDR2 YYDKDF (reference sequence). CDR3 length equals 16 residues. V was trimmed by 1 base and J by 3 bases, leaving 12 bases between them. CDR3 bases: TGTGCCACCAGCAGAGGAAGAGGGGGAGACACCGGGGAGCTGTTTTTT. Translation gives CATSRGRGGDTGELFF.

This clonotype showed up just a few times. This sequence joins TRBV7-2 and TRBJ2-7; tentative D call: TRBD2 (6 bases). V shed 5 bases and J shed 3 bases, with 17 bases lying between them. Germline values: CDR1 SGHTA, CDR2 FQGNSA. The CDR3 loop spans 15 amino acids. CDR3 DNA: TGTGCCAGCAGCCGCACGGGCGATAGCGGCTACGAGCAGTACTTC. Its translation: CASSRTGDSGYEQYF.

This clonotype has ten or more counts. This chain connects TRBV5-1 to TRBJ2-7; D gene ambiguous. V lost 1 base to trimming and J lost 6 bases, with 8 bases between them. There are 12 residues in the CDR3. Germline CDR1 SGHRS, CDR2 YFSETQ. The CDR3 sequence is CASSLKPGEQYF. In DNA form, the CDR3 reads TGCGCCAGCAGCTTGAAACCGGGCGAGCAGTACTTC.

This clonotype was recorded many times. This chain links TRBV6-1 with TRBJ2-7; D is perhaps TRBD2 (6 bases). The CDR3 length is 15 residues. Germline CDR1 and CDR2: MNHNS and SASEGT. The germline V and J ends were trimmed by 7 bases and 6 bases, with 22 bases remaining between them. The CDR3 region has the DNA TGTGCCAGCAACTTTAGACTAGGTATGGGTGGCGAGCAGTACTTC. Its protein product is CASNFRLGMGGEQYF.

This clonotype has at least ten counts. The rearrangement uses TRBV20-1 and TRBJ2-7; a weak D match, TRBD2 (5 bases). Deletions cut 6 bases from V and 1 base from J, with 16 bases between. This CDR3 comprises 14 residues. CDR1 and CDR2 (germline): DFQATT, SNEGSKA (reference sequence). DNA for the CDR3: TGCAGTGCGGAAGCACGGGATGAGTCCTACGAGCAGTACTTC. Translation: CSAEARDESYEQYF.

The chain uses TRBV14 and TRBJ2-3; no firm D call. V lost 1 base and J 0 bases, leaving 11 bases between the germline ends. In germline, CDR1 is SGHDN, CDR2 FVKESK. This CDR3 is built from 16 residues. CDR3 region: CASSQAPDASTDTQYF. The DNA of the CDR3 is TGTGCCAGCAGCCAAGCCCCCGACGCTAGCACAGATACGCAGTATTTT.

V and J are TRBV7-9 and TRBJ2-1; D is possibly TRBD1 or TRBD2 (5 bases each). CDR3 size: 13 residues. Germline V lookup: CDR1 SEHNR, CDR2 FQNEAQ (reference sequence). The V gene lost 5 bases and the J gene lost 9 bases, with 14 bases spanning the gap. The CDR3 DNA sequence: TGTGCCAGCAGCAACCCGCCGGGGCCTGAGCAGTTCTTC. Its translation: CASSNPPGPEQFF.

The chain couples TRBV6-5 to TRBJ2-7, with TRBD2 identical over 8 bases. Germline values: CDR1 MNHEY, CDR2 SVGAGI. With V trimmed by 11 bases and J by 6 bases, 6 bases remained unmatched. The CDR3 has 11 residues. This CDR3 reads CAAPGGFEQYF. The CDR3 bases are TGTGCCGCCCCGGGAGGGTTCGAGCAGTACTTC.

Ten or more counts support this clonotype. CDR3: CASSQVTSGTFSYEQYF. The DNA of the CDR3 is TGCGCCAGCAGCCAAGTGACTAGCGGGACATTCTCCTACGAGCAGTACTTC. This chain uses TRBV4-1 with TRBJ2-7; 11 bases fit TRBD2. The CDR3 sequence is 17 residues long. Germline V lookup: CDR1 MGHRA, CDR2 YSYEKL. Unmatched junction bases numbered 5, after V lost 1 base and J lost 0 bases.